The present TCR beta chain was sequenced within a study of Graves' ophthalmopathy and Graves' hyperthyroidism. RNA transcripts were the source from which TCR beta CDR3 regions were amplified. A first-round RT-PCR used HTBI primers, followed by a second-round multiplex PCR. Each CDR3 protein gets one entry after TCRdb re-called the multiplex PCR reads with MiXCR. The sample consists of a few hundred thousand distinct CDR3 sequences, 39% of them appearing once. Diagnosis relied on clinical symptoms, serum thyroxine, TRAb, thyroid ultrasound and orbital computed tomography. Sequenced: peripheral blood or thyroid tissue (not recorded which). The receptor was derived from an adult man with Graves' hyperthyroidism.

The CDR3 region is CASGMPGAANYGYTF. In DNA form, the CDR3 reads TGTGCCAGCGGAATGCCGGGGGCAGCTAACTATGGCTACACCTTC. V gene TRBV7-2 combines with J gene TRBJ1-2; D is perhaps TRBD1 (6 bases). CDR1 is SGHTA and CDR2 is FQGNSA in the germline V gene. V was shortened by 8 bases and J by 0 bases, with 16 bases between the two germline ends. The CDR3 consists of 15 residues. The variable domain in full, with the rest retrieved from reference TRBV7-2 and TRBJ1-2, is GAGVSQSPSNKVTEKGKDVELRCDPISGHTALYWYRQSLGQGLEFLIYFQGNSAPDKSGLPSDRFSAERTGGSVSTLTIQRTQQEDSAVYLCASGMPGAANYGYTFGSGTRLTVV.